This T cell receptor (beta chain) was captured by sequencing in a study of blood T cell repertoires in COVID-19. Study information: Samples taken during acute and convalescent COVID-19 were collected in the United States, Italy and Spain. PBMCs, B-cell-depleted T cells, or T cells were the source of the cDNA or gDNA that made up the material.

Authors' analysis steps: Amplification of reference gene primers was used by the study to estimate nucleated cell counts. The method was immunoSEQ multiplex PCR; TCRdb's version includes in-frame clones alone and lacks a portion of them. V, J and clone size derive from that table, while D and trimming were established from the DNA sequence. The sample has roughly 63,000 clones, less than 85% seen once. The length of the CDR3 is 14 residues. Germline CDR1 reads SQVTM; CDR2 reads ANQGSEA. V lost 7 bases to trimming and J lost 0 bases, with 13 bases between them. This rearrangement joins TRBV29-1 to TRBJ2-4; possible D gene TRBD2, 5 bases. The clonotype comes from a human donor in a cohort sampled during active COVID-19. Sequencing input: peripheral blood. The CDR3 DNA sequence: TGCAGCGCCCAGGACTTAGGAGCCAAAAACATTCAGTACTTC. This encodes CSAQDLGAKNIQYF.